The clone carrying this T cell receptor (beta chain) appeared many times. The data are from a study of low-dose radiotherapy and immunotherapy resistance in tumors. Looking at the study overall: Each patient was administered nivolumab intravenously at 240 mg, which was a flat dose, every two weeks, along with intravenous ipilimumab at 1 mg/kg every six weeks.

CDR1 is MDHEN, CDR2 SYDVKM, per germline. The V and J ends lost 6 bases and 2 bases, in that order; junction bases with no gene match: 6. CDR3 length equals 15 residues. Noted time point: after trial treatment. The treatment denotes: LDRT plus nivolumab, ipilimumab, low-dose cyclophosphamide and aspirin (RACIN trial). First-strand cDNA used TRAV- and TRBV-specific primers, covering alpha and beta chains. The authors amplified TCRs for 20 to 25 PCR cycles with a constant-region primer and a V-primer adapter. TCRdb reprocessed the reads via MiXCR and lists one record per CDR3 protein. The table lists tens of thousands of distinct CDR3 sequences, roughly 17% of them singletons.

The sequencing used PBMCs, collected after low-dose radiotherapy plus immunotherapy. This receptor was identified in a male donor with prostate cancer. This chain joins TRBV28 and TRBJ2-1, with TRBD2 matching 8 bases. CDR3 nucleotides: TGTGCCAGCAGACAAGCGGGAGCCACCTACAATGAGCAGTTCTTC. Translated, it gives CASRQAGATYNEQFF.